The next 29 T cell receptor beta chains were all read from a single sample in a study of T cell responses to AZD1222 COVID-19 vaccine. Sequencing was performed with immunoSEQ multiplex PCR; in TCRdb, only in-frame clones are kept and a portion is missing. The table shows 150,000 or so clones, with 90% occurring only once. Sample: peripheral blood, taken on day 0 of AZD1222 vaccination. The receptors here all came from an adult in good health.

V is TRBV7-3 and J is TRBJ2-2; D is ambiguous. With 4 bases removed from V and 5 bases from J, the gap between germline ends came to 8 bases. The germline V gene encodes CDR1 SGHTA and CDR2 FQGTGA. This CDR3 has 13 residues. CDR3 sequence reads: CASSSLATGELFF. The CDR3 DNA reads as TGTGCCAGCAGCTCCCTCGCGACCGGGGAGCTGTTTTTT.

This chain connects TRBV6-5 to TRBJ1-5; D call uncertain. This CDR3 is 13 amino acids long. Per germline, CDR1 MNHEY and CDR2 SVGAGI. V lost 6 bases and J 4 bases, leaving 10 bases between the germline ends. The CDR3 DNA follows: TGTGCCAGCAGCAAACAACCAAATCAGCCCCAGCATTTT. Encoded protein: CASSKQPNQPQHF.

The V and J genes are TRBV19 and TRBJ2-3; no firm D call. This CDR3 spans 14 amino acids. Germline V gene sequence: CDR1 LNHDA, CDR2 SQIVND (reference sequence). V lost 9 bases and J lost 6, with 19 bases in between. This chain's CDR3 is CARVPSLYGDTQYF. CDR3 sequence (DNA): TGTGCCAGAGTCCCCTCCTTATACGGGGATACGCAGTATTTT.

The CDR3 here is CASSEVWVGKVAFF. CDR3 nucleotides: TGTGCCAGCAGTGAGGTGTGGGTGGGGAAAGTGGCTTTCTTT. This rearrangement joins TRBV6-1 to TRBJ1-1; D call uncertain. This CDR3 is built from 14 residues. V gave up 3 bases and J gave up 11 bases, with 19 bases separating them. The germline CDR1 and CDR2 sequences are MNHNS and SASEGT.

In DNA, the CDR3 is TGTGCCAGCAGTGGGACAGGGGGCGAACAGCCCCAGCATTTT. This gives the protein CASSGTGGEQPQHF. The rearrangement links TRBV2 to TRBJ1-5; 11 positions match TRBD1. J gave up 7 bases and V 4 bases, and 3 bases lay outside the gene matches. The length of the CDR3 is 14 residues. Germline CDR1 SNHLY, CDR2 FYNNEI.

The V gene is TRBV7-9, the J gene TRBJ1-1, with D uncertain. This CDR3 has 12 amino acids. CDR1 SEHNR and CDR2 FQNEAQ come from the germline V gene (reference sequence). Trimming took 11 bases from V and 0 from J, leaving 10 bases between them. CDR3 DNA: TGTGCCGCGAACTCGGTGAACACTGAAGCTTTCTTT. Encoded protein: CAANSVNTEAFF.

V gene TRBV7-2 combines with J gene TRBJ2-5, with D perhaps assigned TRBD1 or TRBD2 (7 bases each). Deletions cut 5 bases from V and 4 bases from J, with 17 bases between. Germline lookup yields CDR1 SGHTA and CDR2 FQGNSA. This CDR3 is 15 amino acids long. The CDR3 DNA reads TGTGCCAGCAGCAGGGGAGGGACAGATGGAGAGACCCAGTACTTC. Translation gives CASSRGGTDGETQYF.

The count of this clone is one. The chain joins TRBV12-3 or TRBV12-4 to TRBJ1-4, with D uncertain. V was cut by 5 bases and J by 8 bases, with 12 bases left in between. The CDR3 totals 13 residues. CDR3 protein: CASSGGRREKLFF. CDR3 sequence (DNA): TGTGCCAGCAGTGGAGGGCGCCGAGAAAAACTGTTTTTT.

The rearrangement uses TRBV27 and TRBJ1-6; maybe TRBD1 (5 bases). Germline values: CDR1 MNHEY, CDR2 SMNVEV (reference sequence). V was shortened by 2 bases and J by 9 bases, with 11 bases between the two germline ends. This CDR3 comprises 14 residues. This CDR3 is CASSLRPGGSPLHF. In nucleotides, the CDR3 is TGTGCCAGCAGTTTAAGGCCCGGGGGTTCACCCCTCCACTTT.

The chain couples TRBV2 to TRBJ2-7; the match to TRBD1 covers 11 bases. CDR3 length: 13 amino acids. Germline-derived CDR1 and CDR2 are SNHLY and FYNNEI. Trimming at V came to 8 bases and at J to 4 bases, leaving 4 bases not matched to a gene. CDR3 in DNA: TGTGCCAGCCTCCGGGACAGGGGGTACGAGCAGTACTTC. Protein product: CASLRDRGYEQYF.

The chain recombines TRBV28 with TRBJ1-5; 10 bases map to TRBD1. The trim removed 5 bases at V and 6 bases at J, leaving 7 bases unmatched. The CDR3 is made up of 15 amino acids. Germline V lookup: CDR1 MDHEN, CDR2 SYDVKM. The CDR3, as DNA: TGTGCCAGCAGTCTGGTGACAGGGGGCCGTCAGCCCCAGCATTTT. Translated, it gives CASSLVTGGRQPQHF. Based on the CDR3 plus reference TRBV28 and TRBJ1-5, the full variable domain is DVKVTQSSRYLVKRTGEKVFLECVQDMDHENMFWYRQDPGLGLRLIYFSYDVKMKEKGDIPEGYSVSREKKERFSLILESASTNQTSMYLCASSLVTGGRQPQHFGDGTRLSIL.

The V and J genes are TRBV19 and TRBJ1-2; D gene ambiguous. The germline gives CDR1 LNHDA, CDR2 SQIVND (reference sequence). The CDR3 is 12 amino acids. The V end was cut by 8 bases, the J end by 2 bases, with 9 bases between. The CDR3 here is CASLRENYGYTF. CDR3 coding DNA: TGTGCCAGTCTGAGGGAGAACTATGGCTACACCTTC. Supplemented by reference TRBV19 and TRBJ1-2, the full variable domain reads DGGITQSPKYLFRKEGQNVTLSCEQNLNHDAMYWYRQDPGQGLRLIYYSQIVNDFQKGDIAEGYSVSREKKESFPLTVTSAQKNPTAFYLCASLRENYGYTFGSGTRLTVV.

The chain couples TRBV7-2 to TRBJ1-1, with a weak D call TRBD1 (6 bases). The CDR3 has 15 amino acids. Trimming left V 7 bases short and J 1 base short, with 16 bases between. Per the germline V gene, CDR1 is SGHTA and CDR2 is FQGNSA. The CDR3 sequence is CASTQGHGRNTEAFF. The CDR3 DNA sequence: TGTGCCAGCACCCAGGGGCACGGGAGGAACACTGAAGCTTTCTTT.

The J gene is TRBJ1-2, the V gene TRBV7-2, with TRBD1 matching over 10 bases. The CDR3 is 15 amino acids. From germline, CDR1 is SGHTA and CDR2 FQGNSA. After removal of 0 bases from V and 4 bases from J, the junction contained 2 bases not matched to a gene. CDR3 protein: CASSLAGQGGYGYTF. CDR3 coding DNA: TGTGCCAGCAGCTTAGCCGGACAGGGGGGCTATGGCTACACCTTC.

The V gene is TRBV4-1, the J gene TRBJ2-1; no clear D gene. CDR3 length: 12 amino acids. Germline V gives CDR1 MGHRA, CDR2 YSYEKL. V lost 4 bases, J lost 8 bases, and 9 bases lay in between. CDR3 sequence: CASSPRSDEQFF. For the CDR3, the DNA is TGCGCCAGCAGCCCCCGAAGCGATGAGCAGTTCTTC.

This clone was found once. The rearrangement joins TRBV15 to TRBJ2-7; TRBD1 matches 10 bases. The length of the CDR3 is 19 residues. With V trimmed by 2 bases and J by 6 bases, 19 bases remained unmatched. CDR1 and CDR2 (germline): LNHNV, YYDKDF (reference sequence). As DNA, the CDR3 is TGTGCCACCAGCAGATCCCGGGACAGGGGATTAGCGGGGAAATCCGAGCAGTACTTC. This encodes CATSRSRDRGLAGKSEQYF.

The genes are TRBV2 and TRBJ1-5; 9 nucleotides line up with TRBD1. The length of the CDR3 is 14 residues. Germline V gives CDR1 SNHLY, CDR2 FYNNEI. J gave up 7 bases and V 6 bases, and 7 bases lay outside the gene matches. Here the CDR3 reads CASSVQGADQPQHF. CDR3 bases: TGTGCCAGCAGCGTACAGGGGGCGGACCAGCCCCAGCATTTT. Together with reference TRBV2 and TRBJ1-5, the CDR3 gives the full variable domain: EPEVTQTPSHQVTQMGQEVILRCVPISNHLYFYWYRQILGQKVEFLVSFYNNEISEKSEIFDDQFSVERPDGSNFTLKIRSTKLEDSAMYFCASSVQGADQPQHFGDGTRLSIL.

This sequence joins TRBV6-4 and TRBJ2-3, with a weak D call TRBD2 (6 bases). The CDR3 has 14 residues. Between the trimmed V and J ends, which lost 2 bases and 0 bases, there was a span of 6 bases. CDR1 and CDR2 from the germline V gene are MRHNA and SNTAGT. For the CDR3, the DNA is TGTGCCAGCAGTGACGGGACTAGCACAGATACGCAGTATTTT. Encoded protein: CASSDGTSTDTQYF.

The CDR3 protein is CASSLRGDTDTQYF. CDR3 bases: TGTGCCAGCAGTTTACGGGGGGACACAGATACGCAGTATTTT. This chain links TRBV28 with TRBJ2-3; 7 nucleotides align to TRBD2. V lost 2 bases, J lost 2 bases, and 1 base stayed unmatched. The CDR3 consists of 14 residues. CDR1 and CDR2 (germline): MDHEN, SYDVKM.

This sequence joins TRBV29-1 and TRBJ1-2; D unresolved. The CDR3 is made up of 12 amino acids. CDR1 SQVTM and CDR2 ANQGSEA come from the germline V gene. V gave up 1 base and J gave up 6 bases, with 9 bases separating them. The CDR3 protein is CSVEVGQNGYTF. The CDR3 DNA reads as TGCAGCGTTGAAGTCGGTCAAAATGGCTACACCTTC.

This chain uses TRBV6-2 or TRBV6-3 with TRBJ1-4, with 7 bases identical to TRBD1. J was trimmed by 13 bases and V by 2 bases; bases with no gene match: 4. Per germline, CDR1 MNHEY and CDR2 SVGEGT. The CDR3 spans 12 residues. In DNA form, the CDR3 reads TGTGCCAGCAGTTACGGGGACAGTGTACTGTTTTTT. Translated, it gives CASSYGDSVLFF.

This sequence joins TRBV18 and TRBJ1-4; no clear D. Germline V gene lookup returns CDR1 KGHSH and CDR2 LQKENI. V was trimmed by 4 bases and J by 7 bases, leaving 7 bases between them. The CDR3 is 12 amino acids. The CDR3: CASSREREKLFF. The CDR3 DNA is TGTGCCAGCTCACGCGAACGTGAAAAACTGTTTTTT.

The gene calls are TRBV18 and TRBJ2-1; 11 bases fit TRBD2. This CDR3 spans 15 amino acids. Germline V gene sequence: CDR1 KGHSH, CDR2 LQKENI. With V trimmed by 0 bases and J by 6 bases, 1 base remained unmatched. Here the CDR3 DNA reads TGTGCCAGCTCACCACCGGGACTAGCGGCCAATGAGCAGTTCTTC. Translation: CASSPPGLAANEQFF.

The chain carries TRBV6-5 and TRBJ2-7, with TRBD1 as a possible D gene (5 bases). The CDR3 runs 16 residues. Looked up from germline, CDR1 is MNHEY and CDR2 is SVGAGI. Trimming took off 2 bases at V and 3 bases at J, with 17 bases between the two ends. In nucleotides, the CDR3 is TGTGCCAGCAGTTACAGTACAGGAAAGAACTACTACGAGCAGTACTTC. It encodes CASSYSTGKNYYEQYF.

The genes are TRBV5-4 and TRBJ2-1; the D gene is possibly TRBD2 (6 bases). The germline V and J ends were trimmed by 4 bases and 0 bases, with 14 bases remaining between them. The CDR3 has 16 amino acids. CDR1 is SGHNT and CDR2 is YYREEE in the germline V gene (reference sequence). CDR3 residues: CASSRAGLISYNEQFF. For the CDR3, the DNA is TGTGCCAGCAGCCGGGCGGGACTCATCTCCTACAATGAGCAGTTCTTC.

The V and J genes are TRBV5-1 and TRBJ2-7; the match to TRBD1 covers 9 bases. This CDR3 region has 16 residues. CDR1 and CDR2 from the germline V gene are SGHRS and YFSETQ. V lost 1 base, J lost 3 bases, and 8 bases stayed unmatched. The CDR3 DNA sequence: TGCGCCAGCAGCTTGCAGGAGGGACAGGGAATCTACGAGCAGTACTTC. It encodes CASSLQEGQGIYEQYF.

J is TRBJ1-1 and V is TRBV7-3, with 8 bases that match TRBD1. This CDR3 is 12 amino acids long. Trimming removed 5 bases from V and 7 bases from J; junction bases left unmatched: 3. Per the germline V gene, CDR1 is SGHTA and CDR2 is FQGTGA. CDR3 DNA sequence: TGTGCCAGCAGCAAAGGGACAGGTGAAGCTTTCTTT. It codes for CASSKGTGEAFF.

The CDR3 loop is CASSHGLTGGVPLRPGEQYF. DNA of the CDR3: TGTGCCAGCAGCCACGGGTTGACAGGGGGCGTCCCCCTCCGTCCAGGGGAGCAGTACTTC. The rearrangement links TRBV6-6 to TRBJ2-7; 10 nucleotides match TRBD1. CDR1 MNHNY and CDR2 SVGAGI come from the germline V gene (reference sequence). Trimming took 6 bases from V and 7 from J; bases not matched to a gene: 27. The CDR3 length is 20 residues.

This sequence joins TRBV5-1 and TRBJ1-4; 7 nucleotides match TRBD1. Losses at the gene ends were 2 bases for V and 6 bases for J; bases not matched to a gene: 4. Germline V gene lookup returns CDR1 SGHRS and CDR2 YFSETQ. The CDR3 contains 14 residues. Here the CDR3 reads CASSFGTDYEKLFF. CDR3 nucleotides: TGCGCCAGCAGCTTCGGGACAGACTATGAAAAACTGTTTTTT.